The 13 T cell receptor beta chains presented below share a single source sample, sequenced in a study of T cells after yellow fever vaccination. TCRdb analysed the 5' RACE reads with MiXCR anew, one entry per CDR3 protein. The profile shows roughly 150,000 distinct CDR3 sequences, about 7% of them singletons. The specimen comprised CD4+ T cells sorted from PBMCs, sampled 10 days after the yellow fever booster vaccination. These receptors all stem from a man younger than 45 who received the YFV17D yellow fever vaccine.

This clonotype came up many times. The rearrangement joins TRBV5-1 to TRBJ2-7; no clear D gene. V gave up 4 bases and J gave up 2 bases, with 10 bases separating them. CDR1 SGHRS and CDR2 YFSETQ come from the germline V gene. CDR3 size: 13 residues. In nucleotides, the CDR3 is TGCGCCAGCAGCCCCGGGTCTACCTACGAGCAGTACTTC. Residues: CASSPGSTYEQYF.

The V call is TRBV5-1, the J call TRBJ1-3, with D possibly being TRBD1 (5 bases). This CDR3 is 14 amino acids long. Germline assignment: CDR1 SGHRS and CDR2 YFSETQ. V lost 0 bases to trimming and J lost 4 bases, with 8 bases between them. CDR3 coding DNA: TGCGCCAGCAGCTTGGAAGGGGTCGGAAACACCATATATTTT. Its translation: CASSLEGVGNTIYF. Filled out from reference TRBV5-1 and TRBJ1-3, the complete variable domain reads KAGVTQTPRYLIKTRGQQVTLSCSPISGHRSVSWYQQTPGQGLQFLFEYFSETQRNKGNFPGRFSGRQFSNSRSEMNVSTLELGDSALYLCASSLEGVGNTIYFGEGSWLTVV.

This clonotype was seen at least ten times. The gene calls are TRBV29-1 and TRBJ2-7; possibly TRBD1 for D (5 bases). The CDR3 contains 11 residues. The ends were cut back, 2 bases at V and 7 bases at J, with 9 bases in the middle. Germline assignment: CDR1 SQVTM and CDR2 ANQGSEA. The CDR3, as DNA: TGCAGCGTTGAATCTGGGGCTGAGCAGTACTTC. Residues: CSVESGAEQYF.

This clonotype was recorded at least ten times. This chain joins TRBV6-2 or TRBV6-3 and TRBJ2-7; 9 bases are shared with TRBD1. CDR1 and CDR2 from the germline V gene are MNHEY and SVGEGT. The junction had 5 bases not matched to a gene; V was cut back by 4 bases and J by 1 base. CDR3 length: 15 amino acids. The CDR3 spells CASSLDRGRSYEQYF. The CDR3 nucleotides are TGTGCCAGCAGTTTGGACAGGGGAAGGTCCTACGAGCAGTACTTC.

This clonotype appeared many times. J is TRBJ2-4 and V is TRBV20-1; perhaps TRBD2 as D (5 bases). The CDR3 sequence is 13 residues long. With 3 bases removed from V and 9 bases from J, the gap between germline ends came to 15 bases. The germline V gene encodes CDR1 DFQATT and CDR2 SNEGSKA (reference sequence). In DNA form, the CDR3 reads TGCAGTGCTAGGTCTAGCCTAGCTGGCATTCAGTACTTC. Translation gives CSARSSLAGIQYF.

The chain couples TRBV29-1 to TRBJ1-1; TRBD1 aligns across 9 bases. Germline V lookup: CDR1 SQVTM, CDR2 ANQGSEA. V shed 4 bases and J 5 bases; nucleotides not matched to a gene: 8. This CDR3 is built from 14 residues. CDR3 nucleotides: TGCAGCGTTGCGGACAGGGGTAGGGAGACTGAAGCTTTCTTT. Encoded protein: CSVADRGRETEAFF.

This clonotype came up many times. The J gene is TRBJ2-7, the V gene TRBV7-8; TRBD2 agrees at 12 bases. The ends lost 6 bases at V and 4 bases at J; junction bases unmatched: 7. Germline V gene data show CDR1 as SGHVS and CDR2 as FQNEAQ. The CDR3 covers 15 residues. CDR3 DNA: TGTGCCAGCAGTTTGACTAGCGGGAGTGGGTACGAGCAGTACTTC. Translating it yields CASSLTSGSGYEQYF.

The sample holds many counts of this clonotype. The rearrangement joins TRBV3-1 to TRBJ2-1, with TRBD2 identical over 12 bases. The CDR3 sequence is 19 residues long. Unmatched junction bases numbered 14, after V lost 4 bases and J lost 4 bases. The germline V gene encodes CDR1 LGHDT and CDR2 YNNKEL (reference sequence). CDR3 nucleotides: TGTGCCAGCAGCCCCCTTCGGCTAGCGGGAGGGAGGATTTACAATGAGCAGTTCTTC. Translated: CASSPLRLAGGRIYNEQFF.

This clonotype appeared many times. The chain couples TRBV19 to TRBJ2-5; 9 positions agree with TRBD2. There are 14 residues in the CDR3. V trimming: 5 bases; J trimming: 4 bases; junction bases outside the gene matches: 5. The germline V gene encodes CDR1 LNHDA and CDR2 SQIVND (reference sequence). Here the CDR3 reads CASSRAGGSETQYF. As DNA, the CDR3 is TGTGCCAGTAGTCGGGCGGGAGGGTCAGAGACCCAGTACTTC. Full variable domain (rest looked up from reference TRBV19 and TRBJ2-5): DGGITQSPKYLFRKEGQNVTLSCEQNLNHDAMYWYRQDPGQGLRLIYYSQIVNDFQKGDIAEGYSVSREKKESFPLTVTSAQKNPTAFYLCASSRAGGSETQYFGPGTRLLVL.

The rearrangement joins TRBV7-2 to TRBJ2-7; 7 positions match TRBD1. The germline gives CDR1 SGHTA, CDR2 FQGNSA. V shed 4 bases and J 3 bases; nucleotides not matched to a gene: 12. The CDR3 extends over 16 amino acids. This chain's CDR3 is CASSSTQTGSIYEQYF. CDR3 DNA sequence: TGTGCCAGCAGCTCCACTCAGACAGGGAGCATCTACGAGCAGTACTTC.

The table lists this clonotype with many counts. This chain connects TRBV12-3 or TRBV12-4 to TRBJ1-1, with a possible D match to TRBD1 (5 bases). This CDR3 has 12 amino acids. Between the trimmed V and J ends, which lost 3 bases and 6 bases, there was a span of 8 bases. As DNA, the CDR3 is TGTGCCAGCAGTTTCGGGGCCGCTGAAGCTTTCTTT. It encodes CASSFGAAEAFF.

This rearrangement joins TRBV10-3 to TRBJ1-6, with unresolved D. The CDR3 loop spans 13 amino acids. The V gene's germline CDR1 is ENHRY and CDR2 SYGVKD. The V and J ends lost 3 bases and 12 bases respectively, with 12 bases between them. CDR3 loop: CAISDRQSEPLHF. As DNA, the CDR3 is TGTGCCATCAGTGACCGGCAGTCGGAACCCCTCCACTTT.

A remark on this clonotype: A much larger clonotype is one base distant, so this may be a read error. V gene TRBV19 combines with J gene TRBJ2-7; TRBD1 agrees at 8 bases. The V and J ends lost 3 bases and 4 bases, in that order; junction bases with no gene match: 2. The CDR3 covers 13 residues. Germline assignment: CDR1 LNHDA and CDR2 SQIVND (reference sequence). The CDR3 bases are TGTGCCAGTAGTATCAGGGGGCGATACGAGCAGTACTTC. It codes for CASSIRGRYEQYF.